Presented here are 2 T cell receptor beta chains from one specimen sequenced in a study of human CD8 memory T cell subsets. UMI-labeled 5' RACE produced the TCR beta libraries. TCRdb reprocessed the 5' RACE reads; each CDR3 protein has one entry and no DNA is given. The listing contains around 6,000 distinct CDR3 sequences. Early memory CD8+ T cells that were CCR7+ PD-1+ TIGIT+ and had exhausted-like traits were the TPEX cells. The sequenced material came from CD8+ T cells from PBMCs. Source of these receptors: a human donor in good health.

The genes are TRBV7-2 and TRBJ1-1; TCRdb's D call of TRBD1 is untestable without DNA. CDR3 length: 12 residues. CDR1 and CDR2 (germline): SGHTA, FQGNSA. CDR3 sequence: CASSRTAYEAFF.

The chain joins TRBV29-1 to TRBJ2-7; TCRdb indicates TRBD2, and absent DNA this call remains unverified. Germline V lookup: CDR1 SQVTM, CDR2 ANQGSEA. The CDR3 consists of 14 residues. CDR3 sequence: CSVPGLAGGNEQYF.